The rows below give T cell receptor beta chains drawn from one sample of a study of cytomegalovirus exposure and HLA in healthy donors. Assay used: immunoSEQ multiplex PCR; TCRdb lists only in-frame clones, some missing. The sample has some 100,000 clones, 84% seen once. Source material: PBMCs. The receptors were gathered from a woman aged 18-29 years in good health and CMV-seronegative. CDR3s include the opening cysteine and the closing phenylalanine or tryptophan.

>TRBJ2-4|13|TRBV30
CAGLKGAKNIQYF
>TRBJ2-2|13|TRBV28
CASQGEGTGELFF
>TRBJ2-1|19|TRBV28
CASSQKTAGSFVGYNEQFF
>TRBJ2-7|16|TRBV7-6
CASSLWPSGRNYEQYF
>TRBJ1-1|17|TRBV7-9
CASSLLGDRGLGSEAFF
>TRBJ2-3|17|TRBV5-1
CASSLGASGPSTDTQYF
>TRBJ2-5|17|TRBV4-3
CASSQWLGQEGIETQYF
>TRBJ1-4|17|TRBV4-1
CASSHRTGRPTNEKLFF
>TRBJ1-3|15|TRBV28
CASSQMGSSGNTIYF
>TRBJ1-2|15|TRBV28
CASSLVTGTGYGYTF
>TRBJ2-7|14|TRBV15
CATSRGTGDYEQYF
>TRBJ1-1|15|TRBV25-1
CASSSQQSLNTEAFF
>TRBJ2-1|15|TRBV6-5
CASSYGVAEDNEQFF
>TRBJ2-7|15|TRBV6-5
CASSYRGQGAGEQYF
>TRBJ1-1|16|TRBV7-9
CASSLAVGALNTEAFF
>TRBJ2-1|14|TRBV6-4
CASSDSGESDEQFF
>TRBJ2-7|17|TRBV18
CASSMGLEIRSSYEQYF
>TRBJ2-7|14|TRBV21-1
CASSKDFSPYEQYF
>TRBJ1-4|16|TRBV9
CASSADGGQGNEKLFF
>TRBJ2-7|11|TRBV20-1
CSADRFNEQYF
>TRBJ1-6|15|TRBV5-4
CASSQGTGLNSPLHF
>TRBJ2-3|19|TRBV5-6
CASSSPTPSLAGVTDTQYF
>TRBJ1-6|15|TRBV7-3
CASSRGTGRDSPLHF
>TRBJ2-3|17|TRBV11-2
CASSLGGSGGSTDTQYF
>TRBJ2-7|14|TRBV6-6
CASSYSILGGEQYF
>TRBJ2-3|16|TRBV5-1
CASSIGGGGSTDTQYF
>TRBJ1-6|14|TRBV2
CASSENTGGSPLHF
>TRBJ2-7|16|TRBV9
CASSVGGREVGYEQYF
>TRBJ1-1|13|TRBV7-9
CASSIDMGAEAFF
>TRBJ2-2|14|TRBV7-2
CASSRGAHTGELFF
>TRBJ2-5|17|TRBV7-8
CASSLVSGGERAETQYF
>TRBJ1-1|15|TRBV19
CASSIFAGGDTEAFF
>TRBJ2-5|14|TRBV29-1
CSVERDRGRETQYF
>TRBJ1-2|14|TRBV30
CAWTLAGANYGYTF
>TRBJ1-2|14|TRBV11-1
CASSYDRVPDGYTF
>TRBJ1-6|17|TRBV21-1
CASSKPTDRALGSPLHF
>TRBJ2-7|15|TRBV28
CASSHTGTGYYEQYF
>TRBJ1-1|14|TRBV11-2
CASTTTGENTEAFF
>TRBJ1-1|13|TRBV7-9
CASSLPPFTEAFF
>TRBJ2-7|19|TRBV7-2
CASSLSRVPGALSSYEQYF
>-|15|TRBV4-3
CASSQLLDRNYEQYF
>TRBJ2-5|14|TRBV5-1
CASSIDREQETQYF
>TRBJ2-7|14|TRBV7-9
CSSSLDRDSYEQYF
>TRBJ2-5|13|TRBV6-1
CASSLDRPETQYF
>TRBJ1-4|14|TRBV28
CASSLGTGDEKLFF